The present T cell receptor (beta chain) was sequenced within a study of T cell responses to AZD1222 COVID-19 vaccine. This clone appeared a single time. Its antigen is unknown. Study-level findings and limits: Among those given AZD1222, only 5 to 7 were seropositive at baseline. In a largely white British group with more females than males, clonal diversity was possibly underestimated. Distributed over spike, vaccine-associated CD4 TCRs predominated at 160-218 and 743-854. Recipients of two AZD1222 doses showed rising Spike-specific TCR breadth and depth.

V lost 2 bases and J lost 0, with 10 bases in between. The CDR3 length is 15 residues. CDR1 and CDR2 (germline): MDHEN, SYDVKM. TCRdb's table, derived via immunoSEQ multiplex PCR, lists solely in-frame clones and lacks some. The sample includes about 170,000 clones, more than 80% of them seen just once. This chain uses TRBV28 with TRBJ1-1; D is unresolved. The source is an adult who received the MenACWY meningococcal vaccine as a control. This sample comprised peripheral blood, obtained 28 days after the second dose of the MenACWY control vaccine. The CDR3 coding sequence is TGTGCCAGCAGTTTAACTCAAATCATGAACACTGAAGCTTTCTTT. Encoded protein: CASSLTQIMNTEAFF.